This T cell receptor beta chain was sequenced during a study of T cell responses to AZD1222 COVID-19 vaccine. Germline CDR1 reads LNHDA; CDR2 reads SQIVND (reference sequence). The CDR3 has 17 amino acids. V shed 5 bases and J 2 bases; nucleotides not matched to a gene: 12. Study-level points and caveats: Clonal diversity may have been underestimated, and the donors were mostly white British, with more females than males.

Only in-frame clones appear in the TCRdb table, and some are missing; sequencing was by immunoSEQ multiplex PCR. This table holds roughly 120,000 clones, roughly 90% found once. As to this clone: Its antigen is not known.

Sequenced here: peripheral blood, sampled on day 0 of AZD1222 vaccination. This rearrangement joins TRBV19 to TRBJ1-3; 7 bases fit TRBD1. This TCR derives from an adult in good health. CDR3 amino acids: CASSPPGQTLAGNTIYF. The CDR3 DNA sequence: TGTGCCAGTAGTCCACCGGGACAGACACTTGCTGGAAACACCATATATTTT.